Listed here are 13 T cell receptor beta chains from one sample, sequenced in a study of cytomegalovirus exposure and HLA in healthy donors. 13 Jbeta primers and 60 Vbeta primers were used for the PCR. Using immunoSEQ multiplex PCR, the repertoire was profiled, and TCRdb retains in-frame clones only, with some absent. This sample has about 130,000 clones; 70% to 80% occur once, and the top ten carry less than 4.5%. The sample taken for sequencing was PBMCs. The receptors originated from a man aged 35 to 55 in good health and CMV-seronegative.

The chain's CDR3 is CASSARSGGGYEQYF. The DNA for the CDR3 is TGTGCCAGCAGCGCCCGTAGCGGGGGGGGTTACGAGCAGTACTTC. This chain connects TRBV9 to TRBJ2-7; 11 bases are a match to TRBD2. Germline V gene lookup returns CDR1 SGDLS and CDR2 YYNGEE. The V segment lost 3 bases and the J segment 4 bases; nucleotides outside the gene matches: 6. The CDR3 runs to 15 residues.

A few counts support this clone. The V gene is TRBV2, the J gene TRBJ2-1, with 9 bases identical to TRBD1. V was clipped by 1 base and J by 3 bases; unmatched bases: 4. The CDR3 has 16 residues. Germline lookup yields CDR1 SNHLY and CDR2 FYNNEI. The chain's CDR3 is CASSEGLGQGYNEQFF. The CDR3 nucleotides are TGTGCCAGCAGTGAAGGTCTGGGACAGGGCTACAATGAGCAGTTCTTC.

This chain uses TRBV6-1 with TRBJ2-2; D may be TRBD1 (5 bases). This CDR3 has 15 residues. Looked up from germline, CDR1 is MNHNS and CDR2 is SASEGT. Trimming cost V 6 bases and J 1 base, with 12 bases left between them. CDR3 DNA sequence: TGTGCCAGCAGACAACAGGTGATGAACACCGGGGAGCTGTTTTTT. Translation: CASRQQVMNTGELFF.

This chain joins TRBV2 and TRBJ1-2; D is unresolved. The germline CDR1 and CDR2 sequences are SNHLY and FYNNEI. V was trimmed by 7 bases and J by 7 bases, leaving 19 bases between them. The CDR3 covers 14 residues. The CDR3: CASKRIGEALGYTF. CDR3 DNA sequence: TGTGCCAGCAAACGGATTGGGGAGGCTCTTGGCTACACCTTC. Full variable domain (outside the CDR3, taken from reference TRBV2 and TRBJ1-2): EPEVTQTPSHQVTQMGQEVILRCVPISNHLYFYWYRQILGQKVEFLVSFYNNEISEKSEIFDDQFSVERPDGSNFTLKIRSTKLEDSAMYFCASKRIGEALGYTFGSGTRLTVV.

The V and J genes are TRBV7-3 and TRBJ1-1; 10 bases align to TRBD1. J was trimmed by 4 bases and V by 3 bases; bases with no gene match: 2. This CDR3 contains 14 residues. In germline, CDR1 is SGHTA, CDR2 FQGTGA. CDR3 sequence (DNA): TGTGCCAGCAGCTTGGGACAGGGGAGCACTGAAGCTTTCTTT. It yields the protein CASSLGQGSTEAFF. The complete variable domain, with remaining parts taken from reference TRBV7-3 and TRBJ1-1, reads GAGVSQTPSNKVTEKGKYVELRCDPISGHTALYWYRQSLGQGPEFLIYFQGTGAADDSGLPNDRFFAVRPEGSVSTLKIQRTERGDSAVYLCASSLGQGSTEAFFGQGTRLTVV.

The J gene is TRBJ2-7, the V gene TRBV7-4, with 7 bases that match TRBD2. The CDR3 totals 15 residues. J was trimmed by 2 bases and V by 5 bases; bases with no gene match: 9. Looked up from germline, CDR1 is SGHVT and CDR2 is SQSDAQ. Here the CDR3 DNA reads TGTGCCAGCAGCCGACCGGTAGCGGGTACCTACGAGCAGTACTTC. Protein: CASSRPVAGTYEQYF.

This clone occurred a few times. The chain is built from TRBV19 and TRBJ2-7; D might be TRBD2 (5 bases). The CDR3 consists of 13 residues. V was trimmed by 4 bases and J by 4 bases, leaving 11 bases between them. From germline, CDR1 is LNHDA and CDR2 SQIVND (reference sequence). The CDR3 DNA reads TGTGCCAGTAGTAACGGAGGATTGTACGAGCAGTACTTC. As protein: CASSNGGLYEQYF.

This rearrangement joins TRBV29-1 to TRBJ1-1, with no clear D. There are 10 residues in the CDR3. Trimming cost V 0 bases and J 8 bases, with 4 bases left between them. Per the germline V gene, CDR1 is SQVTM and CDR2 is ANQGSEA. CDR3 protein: CSVEDQEAFF. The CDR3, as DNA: TGCAGCGTTGAAGACCAAGAAGCTTTCTTT.

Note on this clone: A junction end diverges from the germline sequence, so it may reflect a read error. CDR3 in DNA: TGTGCTAGCTCAGGACTGGGGAGCGACGGGGAGCTGTTTTTT. This gives the protein CASSGLGSDGELFF. The chain combines TRBV18 with TRBJ2-2, with D tentatively TRBD2 (5 bases). The CDR3 is made up of 14 amino acids. CDR1 is KGHSH, CDR2 LQKENI, per germline.

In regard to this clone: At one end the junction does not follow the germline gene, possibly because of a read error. This CDR3 is CANSLRSGWGANYGYTF. In DNA, the CDR3 is TGTGCCAACAGTTTAAGGTCGGGTTGGGGGGCTAACTATGGCTACACCTTC. The V gene is TRBV27, the J gene TRBJ1-2; possible D gene TRBD1, 5 bases. The CDR3 extends over 17 amino acids. Germline CDR1 and CDR2: MNHEY and SMNVEV (reference sequence).

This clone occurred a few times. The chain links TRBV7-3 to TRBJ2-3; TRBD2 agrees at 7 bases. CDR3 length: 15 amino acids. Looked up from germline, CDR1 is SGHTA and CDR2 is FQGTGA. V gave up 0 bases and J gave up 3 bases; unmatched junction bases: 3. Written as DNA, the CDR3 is TGTGCCAGCAGCTTAACGGGGGGGGGAACAGATACGCAGTATTTT. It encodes CASSLTGGGTDTQYF.

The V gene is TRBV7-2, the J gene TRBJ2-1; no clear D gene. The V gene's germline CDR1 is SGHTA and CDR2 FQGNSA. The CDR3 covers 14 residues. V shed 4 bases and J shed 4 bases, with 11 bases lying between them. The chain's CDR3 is CASSYLPVYNEQFF. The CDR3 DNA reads TGTGCCAGCAGCTACCTACCCGTATACAATGAGCAGTTCTTC.

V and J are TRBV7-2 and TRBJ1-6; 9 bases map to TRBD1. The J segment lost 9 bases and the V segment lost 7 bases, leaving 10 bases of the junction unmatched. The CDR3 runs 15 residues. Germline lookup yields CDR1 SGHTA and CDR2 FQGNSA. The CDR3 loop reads CASTSLGTGSSPLHF. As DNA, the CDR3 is TGTGCCAGCACCTCCTTGGGGACAGGGAGTTCACCCCTCCACTTT.